Listed below are T cell receptor beta chains from one sample, sequenced in a study of blood T cell repertoires in COVID-19. Data came from immunoSEQ multiplex PCR; TCRdb stores just in-frame clones and leaves some out. The sample consists of roughly 250,000 clones, 70% to 90% of them appearing once. Sequenced: PBMCs or T cells enriched from blood (not recorded which). These receptors all stem from a woman under 40 who had recovered from COVID-19. Both conserved end residues are part of each CDR3. The order of the fields is J gene, V gene, CDR3 protein.

TRBJ2-1 | TRBV2 | CASSELALGFGIDEQFF
TRBJ1-1 | TRBV6-1 | CASSEAMGQTQRNTEAFF
TRBJ1-1 | TRBV6-5 | CASSYDSRGTEAFF
TRBJ1-6 | TRBV3-1/TRBV3-2 | CASSQLGGDSPLHF
TRBJ2-5 | TRBV11-2 | CASSSLEGLGDRQETQYF
TRBJ1-5 | TRBV29-1 | CSVKLKGANQPQHF
TRBJ1-5 | TRBV7-9 | CASSVVGQGGSSNQPQHF
TRBJ2-6 | TRBV7-7 | CASSPSGGRYLSGANVLTF
TRBJ1-2 | TRBV29-1 | CSVGTGPAYGYTF
TRBJ1-5 | TRBV7-6 | CASSTLDRANQPQHF
TRBJ1-5 | TRBV6-1 | CASSDRTVNSNQPQHF
TRBJ1-6 | TRBV3-1/TRBV3-2 | CASSLGVGQGNSPLHF
TRBJ2-7 | TRBV6-5 | CASNSKSAYEQYF
TRBJ2-5 | TRBV3-1/TRBV3-2 | CASSPGRQETQYF
TRBJ2-7 | TRBV25-1 | CASSLEGDGFEQYF
TRBJ2-3 | TRBV11-3 | CASSDRSVGGVEQYF
TRBJ1-1 | TRBV27 | CASSFSQGARYTEAFF
TRBJ1-2 | TRBV28 | CASSGDQGDGYTF